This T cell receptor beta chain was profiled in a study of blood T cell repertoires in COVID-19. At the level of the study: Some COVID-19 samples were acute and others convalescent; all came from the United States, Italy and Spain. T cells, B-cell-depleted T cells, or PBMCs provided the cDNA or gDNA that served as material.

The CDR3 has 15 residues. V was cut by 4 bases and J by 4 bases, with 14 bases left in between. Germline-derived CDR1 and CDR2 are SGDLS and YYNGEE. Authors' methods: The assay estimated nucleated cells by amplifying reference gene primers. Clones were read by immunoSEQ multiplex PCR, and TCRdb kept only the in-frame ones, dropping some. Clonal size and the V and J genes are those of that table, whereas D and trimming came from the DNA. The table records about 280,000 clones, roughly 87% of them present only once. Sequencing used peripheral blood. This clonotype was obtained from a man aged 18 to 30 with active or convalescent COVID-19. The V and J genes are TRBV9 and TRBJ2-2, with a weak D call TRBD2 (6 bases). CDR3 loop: CASSLGRGPTGELFF. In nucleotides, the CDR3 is TGTGCCAGCAGCTTGGGGCGGGGCCCCACCGGGGAGCTGTTTTTT.